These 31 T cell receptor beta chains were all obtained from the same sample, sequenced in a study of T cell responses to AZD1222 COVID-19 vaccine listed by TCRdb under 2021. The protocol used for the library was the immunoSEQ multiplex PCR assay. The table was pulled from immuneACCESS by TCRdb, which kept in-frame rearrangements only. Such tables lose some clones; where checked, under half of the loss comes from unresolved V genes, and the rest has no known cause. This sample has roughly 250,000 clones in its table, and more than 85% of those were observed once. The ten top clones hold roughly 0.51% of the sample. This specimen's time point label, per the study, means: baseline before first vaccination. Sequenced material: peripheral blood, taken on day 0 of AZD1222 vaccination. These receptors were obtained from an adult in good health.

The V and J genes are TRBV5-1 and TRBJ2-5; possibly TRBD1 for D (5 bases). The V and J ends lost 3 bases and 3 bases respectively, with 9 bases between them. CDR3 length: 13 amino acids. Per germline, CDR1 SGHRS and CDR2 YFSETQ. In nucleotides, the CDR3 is TGCGCCAGCAGCTCTCGACAGAAAGAGACCCAGTACTTC. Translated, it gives CASSSRQKETQYF.

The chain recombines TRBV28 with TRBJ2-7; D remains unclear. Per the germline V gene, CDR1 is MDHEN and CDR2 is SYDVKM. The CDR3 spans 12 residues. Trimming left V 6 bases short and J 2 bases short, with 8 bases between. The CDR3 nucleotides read TGTGCCAGCAGCACGACACCCTACGAGCAGTACTTC. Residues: CASSTTPYEQYF.

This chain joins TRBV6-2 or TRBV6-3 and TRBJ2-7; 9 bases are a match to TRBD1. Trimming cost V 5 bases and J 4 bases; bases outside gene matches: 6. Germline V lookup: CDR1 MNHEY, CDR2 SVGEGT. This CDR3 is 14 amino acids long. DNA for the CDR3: TGTGCCAGCAGTCCCCCACAGGGGGCATACGAGCAGTACTTC. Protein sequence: CASSPPQGAYEQYF.

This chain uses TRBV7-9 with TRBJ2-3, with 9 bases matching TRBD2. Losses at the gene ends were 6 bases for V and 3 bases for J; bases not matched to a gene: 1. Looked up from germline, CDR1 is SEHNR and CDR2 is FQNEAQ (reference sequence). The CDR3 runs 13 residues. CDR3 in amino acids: CASRLAGTDTQYF. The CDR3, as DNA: TGTGCCAGCAGGCTAGCGGGAACAGATACGCAGTATTTT. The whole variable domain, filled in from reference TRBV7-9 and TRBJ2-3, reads DTGVSQNPRHKITKRGQNVTFRCDPISEHNRLYWYRQTLGQGPEFLTYFQNEAQLEKSRLLSDRFSAERPKGSFSTLEIQRTEQGDSAMYLCASRLAGTDTQYFGPGTRLTVL.

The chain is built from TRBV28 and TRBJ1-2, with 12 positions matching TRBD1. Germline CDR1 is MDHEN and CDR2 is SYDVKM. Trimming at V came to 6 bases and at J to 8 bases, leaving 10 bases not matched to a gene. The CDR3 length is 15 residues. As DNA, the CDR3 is TGTGCCAGCAGACCAGGGACAGGGGGCGCGTCGGGCTACACCTTC. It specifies CASRPGTGGASGYTF.

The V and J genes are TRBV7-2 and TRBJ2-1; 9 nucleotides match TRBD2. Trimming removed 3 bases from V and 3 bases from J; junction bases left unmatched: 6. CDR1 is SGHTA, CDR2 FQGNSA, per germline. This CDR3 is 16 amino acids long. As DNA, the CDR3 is TGTGCCAGCAGCTTTTGGCGGACTAGCGACTACAATGAGCAGTTCTTC. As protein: CASSFWRTSDYNEQFF. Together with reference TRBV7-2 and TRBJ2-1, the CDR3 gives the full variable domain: GAGVSQSPSNKVTEKGKDVELRCDPISGHTALYWYRQSLGQGLEFLIYFQGNSAPDKSGLPSDRFSAERTGGSVSTLTIQRTQQEDSAVYLCASSFWRTSDYNEQFFGPGTRLTVL.

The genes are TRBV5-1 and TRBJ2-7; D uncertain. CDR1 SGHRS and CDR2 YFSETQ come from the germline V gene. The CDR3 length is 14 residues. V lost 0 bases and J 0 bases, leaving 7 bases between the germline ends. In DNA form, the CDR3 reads TGCGCCAGCAGCTTGGCGGAAGTCTCCTACGAGCAGTACTTC. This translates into CASSLAEVSYEQYF.

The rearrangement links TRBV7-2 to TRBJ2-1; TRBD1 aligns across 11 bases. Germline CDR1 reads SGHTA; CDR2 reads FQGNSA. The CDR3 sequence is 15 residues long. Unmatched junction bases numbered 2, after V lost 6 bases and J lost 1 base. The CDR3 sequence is CASSWDRGSYNEQFF. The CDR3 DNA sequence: TGTGCCAGCAGTTGGGACAGGGGGTCCTACAATGAGCAGTTCTTC.

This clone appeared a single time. CDR3 coding DNA: TGCGCCAGCAGCCTGGGACAGGGAAACCCCTACAATGAGCAGTTCTTC. This codes for CASSLGQGNPYNEQFF. The chain carries TRBV5-1 and TRBJ2-1, with 9 bases fitting TRBD1. J was trimmed by 2 bases and V by 4 bases; bases with no gene match: 7. Germline loops: CDR1 SGHRS, CDR2 YFSETQ. There are 16 residues in the CDR3.

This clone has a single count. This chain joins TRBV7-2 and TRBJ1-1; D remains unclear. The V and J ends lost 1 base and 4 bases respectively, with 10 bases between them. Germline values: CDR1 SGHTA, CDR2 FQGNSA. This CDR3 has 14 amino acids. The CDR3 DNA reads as TGTGCCAGCAGCTTAGGAGGCCACCCCACTGAAGCTTTCTTT. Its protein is CASSLGGHPTEAFF.

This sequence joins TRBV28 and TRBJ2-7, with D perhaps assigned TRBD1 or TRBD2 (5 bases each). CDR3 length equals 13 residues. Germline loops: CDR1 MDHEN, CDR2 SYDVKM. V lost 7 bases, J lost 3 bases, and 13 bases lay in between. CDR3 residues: CASTAGTLYEQYF. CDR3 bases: TGTGCCAGCACAGCCGGGACCCTCTACGAGCAGTACTTC.

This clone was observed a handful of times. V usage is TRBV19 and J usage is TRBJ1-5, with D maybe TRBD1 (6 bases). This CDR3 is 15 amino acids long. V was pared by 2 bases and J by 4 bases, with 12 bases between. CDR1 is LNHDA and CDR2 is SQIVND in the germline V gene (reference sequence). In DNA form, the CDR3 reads TGTGCCAGTAGTATAAGGACAGTAGATAATCAGCCCCAGCATTTT. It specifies CASSIRTVDNQPQHF.

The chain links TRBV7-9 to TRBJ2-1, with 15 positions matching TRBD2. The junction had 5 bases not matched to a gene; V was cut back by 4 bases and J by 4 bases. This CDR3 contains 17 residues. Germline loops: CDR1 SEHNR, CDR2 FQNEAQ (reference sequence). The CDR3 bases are TGTGCCAGCAGCTATCTGGGACTAGCGGGGGGTTACAATGAGCAGTTCTTC. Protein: CASSYLGLAGGYNEQFF.

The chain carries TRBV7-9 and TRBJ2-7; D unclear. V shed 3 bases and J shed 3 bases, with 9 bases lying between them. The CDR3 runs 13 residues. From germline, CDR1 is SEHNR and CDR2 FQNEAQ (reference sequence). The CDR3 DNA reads TGTGCCAGCAGCTTTCTTGTTGGCTACGAGCAGTACTTC. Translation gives CASSFLVGYEQYF.

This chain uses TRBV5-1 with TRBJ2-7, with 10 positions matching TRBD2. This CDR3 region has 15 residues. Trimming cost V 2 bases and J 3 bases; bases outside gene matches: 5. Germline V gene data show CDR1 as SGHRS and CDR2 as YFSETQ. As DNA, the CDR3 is TGCGCCAGCAGCTTTCTAGCGGGGGCCTTCTACGAGCAGTACTTC. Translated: CASSFLAGAFYEQYF.

The CDR3 sequence: CASSVPGTNTGELFF. The CDR3 DNA reads as TGTGCCAGTAGTGTCCCCGGGACCAACACCGGGGAGCTGTTTTTT. The V and J genes are TRBV19 and TRBJ2-2; perhaps D is TRBD1 or TRBD2 (5 bases each). V lost 5 bases and J lost 2, with 12 bases in between. Looked up from germline, CDR1 is LNHDA and CDR2 is SQIVND (reference sequence). CDR3 size: 15 residues.

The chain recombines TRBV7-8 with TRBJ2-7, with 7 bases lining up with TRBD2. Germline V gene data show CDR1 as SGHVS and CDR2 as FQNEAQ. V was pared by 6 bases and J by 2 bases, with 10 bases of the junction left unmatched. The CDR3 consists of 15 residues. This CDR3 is CASSWGGGGTYEQYF. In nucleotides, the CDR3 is TGTGCCAGCAGTTGGGGGGGAGGAGGGACCTACGAGCAGTACTTC.

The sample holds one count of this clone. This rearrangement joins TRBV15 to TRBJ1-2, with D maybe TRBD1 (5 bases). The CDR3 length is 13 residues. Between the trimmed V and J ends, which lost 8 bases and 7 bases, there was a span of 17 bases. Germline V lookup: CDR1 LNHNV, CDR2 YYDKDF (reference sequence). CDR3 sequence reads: CATGFRVGSGYTF. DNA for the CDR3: TGTGCCACCGGATTCAGGGTTGGCTCTGGCTACACCTTC.

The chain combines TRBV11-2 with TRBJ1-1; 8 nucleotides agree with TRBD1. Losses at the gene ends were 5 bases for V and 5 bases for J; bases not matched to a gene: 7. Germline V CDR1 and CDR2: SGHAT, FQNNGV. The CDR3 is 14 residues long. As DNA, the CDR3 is TGTGCCAGCAGCCCCGGACAGGGAGGGACTGAAGCTTTCTTT. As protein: CASSPGQGGTEAFF.

CDR3 coding DNA: TGTGCCAGCACCCCGGGGGGGCACGCCGGGGAGCTGTTTTTT. Translating gives CASTPGGHAGELFF. The J gene is TRBJ2-2, the V gene TRBV27, with 8 positions matching TRBD2. Looked up from germline, CDR1 is MNHEY and CDR2 is SMNVEV (reference sequence). The CDR3 runs to 14 residues. J was trimmed by 6 bases and V by 7 bases; bases with no gene match: 7.

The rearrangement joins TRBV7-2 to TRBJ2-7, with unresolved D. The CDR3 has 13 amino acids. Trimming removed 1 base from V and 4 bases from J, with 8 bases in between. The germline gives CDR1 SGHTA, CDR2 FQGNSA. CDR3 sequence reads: CASSLGFRYEQYF. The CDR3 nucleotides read TGTGCCAGCAGCTTAGGGTTCCGATACGAGCAGTACTTC.

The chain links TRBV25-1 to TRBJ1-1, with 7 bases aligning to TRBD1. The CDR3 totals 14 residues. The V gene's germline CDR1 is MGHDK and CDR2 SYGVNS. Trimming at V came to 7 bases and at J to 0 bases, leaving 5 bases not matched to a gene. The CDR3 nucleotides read TGTGCCAGCACTCGACAGGGAATGAACACTGAAGCTTTCTTT. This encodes CASTRQGMNTEAFF.

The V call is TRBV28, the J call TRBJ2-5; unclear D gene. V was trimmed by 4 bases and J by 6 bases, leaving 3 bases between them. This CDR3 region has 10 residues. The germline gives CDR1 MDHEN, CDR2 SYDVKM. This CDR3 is CASSSKTQYF. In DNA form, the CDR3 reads TGTGCCAGCAGTTCCAAGACCCAGTACTTC.

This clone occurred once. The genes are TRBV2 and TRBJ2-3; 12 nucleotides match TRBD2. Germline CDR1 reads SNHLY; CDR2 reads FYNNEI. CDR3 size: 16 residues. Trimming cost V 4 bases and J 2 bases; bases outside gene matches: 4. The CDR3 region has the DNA TGTGCCAGCAGTGGCCGGACTAGCGGGGACACAGATACGCAGTATTTT. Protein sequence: CASSGRTSGDTDTQYF.

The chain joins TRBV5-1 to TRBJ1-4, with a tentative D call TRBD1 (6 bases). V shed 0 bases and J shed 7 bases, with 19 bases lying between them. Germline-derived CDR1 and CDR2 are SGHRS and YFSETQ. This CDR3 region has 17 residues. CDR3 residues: CASSLDVRQGSFEKLFF. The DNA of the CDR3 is TGCGCCAGCAGCTTGGATGTACGGCAGGGGTCTTTTGAAAAACTGTTTTTT.

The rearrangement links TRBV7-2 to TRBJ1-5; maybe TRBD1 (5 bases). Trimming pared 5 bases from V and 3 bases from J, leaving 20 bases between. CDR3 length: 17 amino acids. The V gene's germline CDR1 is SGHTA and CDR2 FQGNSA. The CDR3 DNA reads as TGTGCCAGCAGCCCGTCGTACCCGGGGGAGGCCAATCAGCCCCAGCATTTT. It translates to CASSPSYPGEANQPQHF.

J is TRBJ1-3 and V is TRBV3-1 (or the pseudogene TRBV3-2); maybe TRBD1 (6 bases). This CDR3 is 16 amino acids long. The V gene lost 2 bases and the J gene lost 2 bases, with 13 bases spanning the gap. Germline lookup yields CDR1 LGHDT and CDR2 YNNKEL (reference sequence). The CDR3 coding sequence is TGTGCCAGCAGCCAACCCGGACAGATCCCTGGAAACACCATATATTTT. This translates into CASSQPGQIPGNTIYF.

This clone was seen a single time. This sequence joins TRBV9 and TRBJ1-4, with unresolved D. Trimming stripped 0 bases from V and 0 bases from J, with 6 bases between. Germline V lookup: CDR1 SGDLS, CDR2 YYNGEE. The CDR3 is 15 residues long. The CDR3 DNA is TGTGCCAGCAGCGTAGGACTATCAACTAATGAAAAACTGTTTTTT. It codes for CASSVGLSTNEKLFF.

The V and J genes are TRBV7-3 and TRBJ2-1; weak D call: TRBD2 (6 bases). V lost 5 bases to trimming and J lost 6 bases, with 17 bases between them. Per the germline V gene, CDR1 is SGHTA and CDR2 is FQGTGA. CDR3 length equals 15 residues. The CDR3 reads CASSPWGVSVNEQFF. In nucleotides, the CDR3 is TGTGCCAGCAGCCCGTGGGGGGTGTCCGTCAATGAGCAGTTCTTC.

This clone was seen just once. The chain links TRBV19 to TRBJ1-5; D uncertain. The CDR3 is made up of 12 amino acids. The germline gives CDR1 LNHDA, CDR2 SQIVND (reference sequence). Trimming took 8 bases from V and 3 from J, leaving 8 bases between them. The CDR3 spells CASSGYNQPQHF. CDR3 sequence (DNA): TGTGCCAGTTCAGGATACAATCAGCCCCAGCATTTT.

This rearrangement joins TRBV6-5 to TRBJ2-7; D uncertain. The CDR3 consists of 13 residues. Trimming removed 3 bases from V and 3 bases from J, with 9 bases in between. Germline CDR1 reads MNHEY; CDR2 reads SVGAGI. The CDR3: CASSYDINYEQYF. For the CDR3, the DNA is TGTGCCAGCAGTTATGACATAAACTACGAGCAGTACTTC.